These 31 T cell receptor beta chains came from one sample sequenced in a study of radiotherapy plus CTLA-4 blockade in lung cancer. Assay used: immunoSEQ multiplex PCR; TCRdb lists only in-frame clones, some missing. The repertoire consists of 75,000 to 95,000 clones, with approximately 75% occurring once and the leading ten covering 11% to 15%. The sequenced sample was peripheral blood, obtained from a patient treated with radiotherapy plus ipilimumab. Receptor source: a human donor with non-small cell lung cancer that progressed on radiotherapy plus ipilimumab.

This chain connects TRBV6-6 to TRBJ1-4, with no clear D. Trimming stripped 2 bases from V and 6 bases from J, with 10 bases between. The CDR3 is 14 residues long. Germline values: CDR1 MNHNY, CDR2 SVGAGI (reference sequence). CDR3 nucleotide sequence: TGTGCCAGCAGTTACGGTACCGGTTATGAAAAACTGTTTTTT. It is translated as CASSYGTGYEKLFF.

This clone was detected only a few times. This chain uses TRBV11-2 with TRBJ2-2, with unresolved D. Trimming shortened V by 2 bases and J by 9 bases, and 7 bases separated the two germline ends. The CDR3 covers 12 residues. Germline V gene data show CDR1 as SGHAT and CDR2 as FQNNGV. The CDR3, as DNA: TGTGCCAGCAGCTTACCCGCCCGGGAGCTGTTTTTT. Translation gives CASSLPARELFF.

J is TRBJ2-2 and V is TRBV5-1; D may be TRBD2 (5 bases). V was pared by 4 bases and J by 6 bases, with 22 bases between. CDR3 length: 17 amino acids. Germline assignment: CDR1 SGHRS and CDR2 YFSETQ. CDR3 DNA sequence: TGCGCCAGCAGCACCAAACCGGTACGGGGTGCGGCCGGGGAGCTGTTTTTT. This codes for CASSTKPVRGAAGELFF.

In this sample, this clone turned up a few times. The V and J genes are TRBV5-1 and TRBJ2-7, with D maybe TRBD1 (7 bases). CDR3 length: 15 residues. Germline CDR1 is SGHRS and CDR2 is YFSETQ. V was shortened by 4 bases and J by 3 bases, with 17 bases between the two germline ends. The CDR3 region has the DNA TGCGCCAGCAGCATGGAGGGGGCGGGGCACTACGAGCAGTACTTC. This translates into CASSMEGAGHYEQYF.

This clone was recorded only once. The V and J genes are TRBV28 and TRBJ2-5; 9 bases are shared with TRBD1. The germline gives CDR1 MDHEN, CDR2 SYDVKM. V shed 6 bases and J 1 base; nucleotides not matched to a gene: 18. The length of the CDR3 is 19 residues. CDR3 amino acids: CASSPTPGQGKGSQETQYF. The CDR3 DNA follows: TGTGCCAGCAGCCCCACCCCGGGACAGGGTAAAGGGTCCCAAGAGACCCAGTACTTC. Full variable domain (missing parts from reference TRBV28 and TRBJ2-5): DVKVTQSSRYLVKRTGEKVFLECVQDMDHENMFWYRQDPGLGLRLIYFSYDVKMKEKGDIPEGYSVSREKKERFSLILESASTNQTSMYLCASSPTPGQGKGSQETQYFGPGTRLLVL.

The rearrangement joins TRBV2 to TRBJ2-1; 7 bases match TRBD2. The CDR3 length is 15 residues. Germline lookup yields CDR1 SNHLY and CDR2 FYNNEI. Germline trimming cut 6 bases from V and 7 bases from J; bases unmatched to any gene: 12. The CDR3 nucleotides are TGTGCCAGCAGATCCCAACGGGACTACTTAAATGAGCAGTTCTTC. Its translation: CASRSQRDYLNEQFF.

V and J are TRBV10-3 and TRBJ2-1, with a possible D match to TRBD1 (5 bases). Trimming took 4 bases from V and 0 from J, leaving 13 bases between them. Germline CDR1 ENHRY, CDR2 SYGVKD. The CDR3 has 16 amino acids. In DNA, the CDR3 is TGTGCCATCAGTGGGTCTTCAGGGTACTCCTACAATGAGCAGTTCTTC. Translating gives CAISGSSGYSYNEQFF.

This clone has at least ten counts. This chain links TRBV7-9 with TRBJ2-1; D not resolved. The germline gives CDR1 SEHNR, CDR2 FQNEAQ (reference sequence). This CDR3 comprises 12 residues. V was pared by 1 base and J by 8 bases, with 6 bases between. This CDR3 is CASSLGGHEQFF. CDR3 nucleotide sequence: TGTGCCAGCAGCTTAGGTGGTCATGAGCAGTTCTTC.

This rearrangement joins TRBV19 to TRBJ2-2; 10 bases line up with TRBD2. The CDR3 spans 16 residues. The V segment lost 4 bases and the J segment 5 bases; nucleotides outside the gene matches: 7. Per the germline V gene, CDR1 is LNHDA and CDR2 is SQIVND (reference sequence). CDR3 coding DNA: TGTGCCAGTAGTAGACTAGCGGGCGTTGGGACCGGGGAGCTGTTTTTT. Translation gives CASSRLAGVGTGELFF.

This chain uses TRBV30 with TRBJ1-1; 9 bases align to TRBD1. V lost 0 bases to trimming and J lost 10 bases; unmatched junction nucleotides: 6. The germline gives CDR1 GTSNPN, CDR2 SVGIG (reference sequence). The CDR3 length is 13 residues. CDR3 residues: CAWSVDRGGGAFF. CDR3 in DNA: TGTGCCTGGAGTGTCGACAGGGGGGGAGGAGCTTTCTTT. Variable domain in full (rest from reference TRBV30 and TRBJ1-1): SQTIHQWPATLVQPVGSPLSLECTVEGTSNPNLYWYRQAAGRGLQLLFYSVGIGQISSEVPQNLSASRPQDRQFILSSKKLLLSDSGFYLCAWSVDRGGGAFFGQGTRLTVV.

The CDR3 loop is CASSSDREVNQPQHF. CDR3 DNA sequence: TGTGCCAGCAGTTCGGACAGGGAAGTCAATCAGCCCCAGCATTTT. This chain links TRBV7-9 with TRBJ1-5; 8 bases align to TRBD1. V shed 6 bases and J 3 bases; nucleotides not matched to a gene: 7. This CDR3 is built from 15 residues. CDR1 and CDR2 from the germline V gene are SEHNR and FQNEAQ (reference sequence).

V gene TRBV2 combines with J gene TRBJ1-2; D is uncertain. The germline CDR1 and CDR2 sequences are SNHLY and FYNNEI. The CDR3 spans 15 residues. Trimming took off 0 bases at V and 2 bases at J, with 10 bases between the two ends. The CDR3 sequence: CASSEAQTLNYGYTF. The CDR3, as DNA: TGTGCCAGCAGTGAAGCGCAGACTTTAAACTATGGCTACACCTTC.

This chain joins TRBV5-5 and TRBJ1-2; possible D gene TRBD1, 5 bases. The germline V gene has CDR1 SGHKS and CDR2 YYEKEE (reference sequence). V lost 4 bases and J 5 bases, leaving 15 bases between the germline ends. This CDR3 is built from 14 residues. CDR3 bases: TGTGCCAGCAGCATGGACACCGGAGGGTATGGCTACACCTTC. Protein: CASSMDTGGYGYTF.

V gene TRBV20-1 combines with J gene TRBJ1-1; D not certain. This CDR3 has 11 residues. Germline assignment: CDR1 DFQATT and CDR2 SNEGSKA (reference sequence). V lost 7 bases and J 5 bases, leaving 11 bases between the germline ends. CDR3 in DNA: TGCAGTGTGGTCCGGAATACTGAAGCTTTCTTT. Protein: CSVVRNTEAFF.

This clone was counted only a few times. The J gene is TRBJ2-3, the V gene TRBV11-2, with no clear D. The V end was cut by 5 bases, the J end by 1 base, with 4 bases between. Germline CDR1 reads SGHAT; CDR2 reads FQNNGV. This CDR3 has 12 residues. CDR3 protein: CASSLGTDTQYF. CDR3 nucleotides: TGTGCCAGCAGCCTCGGCACAGATACGCAGTATTTT.

The chain links TRBV19 to TRBJ2-7; unclear D gene. CDR1 is LNHDA and CDR2 is SQIVND in the germline V gene (reference sequence). The ends were cut back, 6 bases at V and 6 bases at J, with 12 bases in the middle. This CDR3 is built from 12 residues. The CDR3, as DNA: TGTGCCAGTAGCTGGAATTCCCTCGAGCAGTACTTC. Translated, it gives CASSWNSLEQYF.

The chain uses TRBV30 and TRBJ1-4; 7 bases match TRBD1. The ends lost 8 bases at V and 7 bases at J; junction bases unmatched: 10. Germline V lookup: CDR1 GTSNPN, CDR2 SVGIG (reference sequence). The CDR3 loop spans 13 amino acids. CDR3 protein: CAGGRQGGEKLFF. CDR3 nucleotide sequence: TGTGCCGGAGGCCGGCAGGGGGGTGAAAAACTGTTTTTT.

The chain is built from TRBV5-4 and TRBJ2-7, with TRBD2 identical over 8 bases. Trimming removed 4 bases from V and 6 bases from J; junction bases left unmatched: 15. The CDR3 consists of 16 residues. The germline CDR1 and CDR2 sequences are SGHNT and YYREEE (reference sequence). The CDR3 is CASSHHSGSTFAEQYF. The CDR3 DNA reads TGTGCCAGCAGCCACCACAGCGGGAGTACTTTCGCCGAGCAGTACTTC. The full variable domain, in which reference TRBV5-4 and TRBJ2-7 provide the parts outside the CDR3, is ETGVTQSPTHLIKTRGQQVTLRCSSQSGHNTVSWYQQALGQGPQFIFQYYREEENGRGNFPPRFSGLQFPNYSSELNVNALELDDSALYLCASSHHSGSTFAEQYFGPGTRLTVT.

This clone is categorized as medium-sized (0.01 to 0.1%). This chain links TRBV28 with TRBJ2-6; a possible D gene is TRBD2 (6 bases). This CDR3 has 13 amino acids. Trimming left V 5 bases short and J 11 bases short, with 13 bases between. The germline V gene has CDR1 MDHEN and CDR2 SYDVKM. This CDR3 is CASSLGLPDVLTF. In DNA, the CDR3 is TGTGCCAGCAGTCTGGGACTCCCCGACGTCCTGACTTTC.

This clone showed up just once. The chain carries TRBV2 and TRBJ1-5; no reliable D call. The V gene lost 4 bases and the J gene lost 3 bases, with 7 bases spanning the gap. CDR3 size: 13 residues. Germline-derived CDR1 and CDR2 are SNHLY and FYNNEI. CDR3 DNA: TGTGCCAGCAGTGCCGAACTCAATCAGCCCCAGCATTTT. Its translation is CASSAELNQPQHF.

The chain employs TRBV11-2 and TRBJ2-2; D is unclear. This CDR3 is 16 amino acids long. The ends were cut back, 2 bases at V and 4 bases at J, with 14 bases in the middle. Germline CDR1 reads SGHAT; CDR2 reads FQNNGV. Written as DNA, the CDR3 is TGTGCCAGCAGCTTAACTCACGCCTTACTCACCGGGGAGCTGTTTTTT. Its translation: CASSLTHALLTGELFF.

The CDR3 here is CASTLIRNTEAFF. The CDR3 nucleotides are TGTGCCAGCACCCTGATACGGAACACTGAAGCTTTCTTT. This rearrangement joins TRBV5-8 to TRBJ1-1; no firm D call. The germline gives CDR1 SGHTS, CDR2 YDEGEE. This CDR3 has 13 residues. V was shortened by 6 bases and J by 1 base, with 10 bases between the two germline ends.

The chain carries TRBV5-5 and TRBJ1-1; D possibly corresponds to TRBD1 (5 bases). Germline CDR1 reads SGHKS; CDR2 reads YYEKEE (reference sequence). The CDR3 consists of 13 residues. V was pared by 0 bases and J by 4 bases, with 7 bases between. The CDR3 coding sequence is TGTGCCAGCAGCTTGGGGAGGGGCACTGAAGCTTTCTTT. Its protein is CASSLGRGTEAFF.

This clone was recorded only once. This rearrangement joins TRBV6-5 to TRBJ2-5; 8 nucleotides match TRBD2. Germline lookup yields CDR1 MNHEY and CDR2 SVGAGI. The CDR3 has 12 residues. Trimming removed 8 bases from V and 3 bases from J; junction bases left unmatched: 2. CDR3 DNA: TGTGCCAGCGCGGGGGGAGAAGAGACCCAGTACTTC. Residues: CASAGGEETQYF.

The chain combines TRBV9 with TRBJ2-3; 11 nucleotides agree with TRBD2. This CDR3 is built from 16 residues. Germline V gene lookup returns CDR1 SGDLS and CDR2 YYNGEE. Germline trimming cut 3 bases from V and 3 bases from J; bases unmatched to any gene: 6. Written as DNA, the CDR3 is TGTGCCAGCAGCGCCTTAGCGGGGGGGAATACAGATACGCAGTATTTT. Amino acids: CASSALAGGNTDTQYF.

The chain recombines TRBV4-2 with TRBJ2-1; 13 bases agree with TRBD2. Per germline, CDR1 LGHNA and CDR2 YNFKEQ. The CDR3 loop spans 15 amino acids. The V segment lost 1 base and the J segment 7 bases; nucleotides outside the gene matches: 1. The CDR3 loop reads CASSQGLAGGNEQFF. The CDR3 DNA follows: TGTGCCAGCAGCCAAGGACTAGCGGGAGGAAATGAGCAGTTCTTC.

The chain recombines TRBV6-8 with TRBJ1-5; 7 nucleotides line up with TRBD1. CDR3 length: 13 residues. Germline V lookup: CDR1 MNHGY, CDR2 SAAAGT. Trimming removed 10 bases from V and 2 bases from J; junction bases left unmatched: 5. The CDR3 region has the DNA TGTGCCATGGGAGGACAGGGCAATCAGCCCCAGCATTTT. It translates to CAMGGQGNQPQHF.

The V and J genes are TRBV27 and TRBJ1-1; the D gene is possibly TRBD1 (5 bases). The V and J ends lost 5 bases and 0 bases respectively, with 19 bases between them. This CDR3 has 17 residues. CDR1 and CDR2 (germline): MNHEY, SMNVEV (reference sequence). CDR3 sequence reads: CASSPPTDYRMNTEAFF. The CDR3 nucleotides read TGTGCCAGCAGTCCTCCGACAGACTACCGCATGAACACTGAAGCTTTCTTT.

The genes are TRBV6-1 and TRBJ2-4; D is perhaps TRBD2 (5 bases). Germline V gives CDR1 MNHNS, CDR2 SASEGT. The V gene lost 7 bases and the J gene lost 8 bases, with 15 bases spanning the gap. The CDR3 runs to 13 residues. Here the CDR3 DNA reads TGTGCCAGCACACCCGAGGGTCTGGACATTCAGTACTTC. Translating gives CASTPEGLDIQYF.

The chain carries TRBV5-1 and TRBJ2-7, with 11 bases aligning to TRBD2. The CDR3 consists of 13 residues. The germline V gene encodes CDR1 SGHRS and CDR2 YFSETQ. The V gene end was trimmed by 2 bases and the J gene end by 6 bases; junction bases not matched to a gene: 1. The CDR3 region is CASSFGLAGEQYF. The CDR3, as DNA: TGCGCCAGCAGCTTTGGACTAGCGGGCGAGCAGTACTTC.

The V and J genes are TRBV6-1 and TRBJ2-7, with D possibly matching TRBD1 (5 bases). This CDR3 comprises 13 residues. The V end lost 4 bases, the J end lost 5 bases, and 12 bases lay between the germline ends. The germline V gene has CDR1 MNHNS and CDR2 SASEGT. The CDR3 region is CASSVGLDNEQYF. CDR3 DNA sequence: TGTGCCAGCAGTGTAGGGCTGGACAACGAGCAGTACTTC.